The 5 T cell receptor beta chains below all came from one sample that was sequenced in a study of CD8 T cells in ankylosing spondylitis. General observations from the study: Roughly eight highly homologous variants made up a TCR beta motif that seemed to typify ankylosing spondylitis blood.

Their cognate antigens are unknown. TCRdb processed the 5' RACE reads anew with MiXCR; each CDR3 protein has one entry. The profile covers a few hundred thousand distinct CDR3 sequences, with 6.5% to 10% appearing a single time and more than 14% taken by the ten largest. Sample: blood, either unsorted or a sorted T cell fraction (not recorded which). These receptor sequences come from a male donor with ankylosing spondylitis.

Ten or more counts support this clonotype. CDR3 loop: CASSLGPTTGELFF. The CDR3 DNA reads TGTGCCAGCAGCTTAGGCCCAACCACCGGGGAGCTGTTTTTT. The chain is built from TRBV7-3 and TRBJ2-2; D not resolved. The germline V gene has CDR1 SGHTA and CDR2 FQGTGA. This CDR3 spans 14 amino acids. Trimming stripped 2 bases from V and 4 bases from J, with 8 bases between.

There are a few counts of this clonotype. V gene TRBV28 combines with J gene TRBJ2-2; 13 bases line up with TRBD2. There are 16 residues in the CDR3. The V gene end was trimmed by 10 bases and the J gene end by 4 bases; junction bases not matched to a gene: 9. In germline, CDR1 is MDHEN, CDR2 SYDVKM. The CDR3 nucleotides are TGTGCCACCTACCGCCGACTAGCGGGAGGCACCGGGGAGCTGTTTTTT. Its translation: CATYRRLAGGTGELFF.

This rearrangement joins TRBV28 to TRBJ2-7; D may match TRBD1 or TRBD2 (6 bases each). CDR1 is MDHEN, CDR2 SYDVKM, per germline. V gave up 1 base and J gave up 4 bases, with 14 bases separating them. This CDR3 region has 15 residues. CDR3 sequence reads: CASSLFLGGSYEQYF. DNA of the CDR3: TGTGCCAGCAGTTTATTCCTAGGGGGGAGTTACGAGCAGTACTTC.

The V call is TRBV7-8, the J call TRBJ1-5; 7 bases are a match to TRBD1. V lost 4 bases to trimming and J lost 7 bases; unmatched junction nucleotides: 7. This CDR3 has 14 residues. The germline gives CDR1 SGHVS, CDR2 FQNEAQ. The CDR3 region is CASSSTGMGQPQHF. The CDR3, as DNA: TGTGCCAGCAGCTCGACAGGGATGGGGCAGCCCCAGCATTTT.

This CDR3 is CASSAYAGAYEQYF. CDR3 nucleotide sequence: TGTGCCAGCAGCGCCTACGCGGGAGCCTACGAGCAGTACTTC. The chain combines TRBV9 with TRBJ2-7; TRBD2 matches at 7 bases. The ends lost 3 bases at V and 2 bases at J; junction bases unmatched: 5. The CDR3 consists of 14 residues. The germline CDR1 and CDR2 sequences are SGDLS and YYNGEE.